The clone carrying this TCR beta chain occurred a few times. Its antigen is currently unknown. These data originate in a study of PD-1 blockade in classical Hodgkin lymphoma. About the study: On a schedule of every 2 weeks, patients received nivolumab 3 mg/kg intravenously. Overall study results and limits: Newly diagnosed patients and complete responders had comparable diversity at baseline. In newly diagnosed patients, baseline TCR diversity was reportedly below that of healthy donors. By cycle point C4D1, TCR diversity had risen significantly in CD4+ cells (but not CD8+ cells).

V lost 10 bases and J 6 bases, leaving 10 bases between the germline ends. CDR1 and CDR2 (germline): WNHNN, SYGVQD (reference sequence). The CDR3 totals 10 residues. Regarding time point: cycle 4 day 1 (C4D1), after less than 7 weeks of nivolumab. Each of the patients experienced relapse following autologous stem cell transplantation, and their brentuximab vedotin exposure differed. Method: immunoSEQ multiplex PCR; TCRdb's copy keeps in-frame clones and lacks some. The sample has 64,000 or so clones, more than 90% seen once. The V gene is TRBV10-1, the J gene TRBJ2-7, with D possibly matching TRBD2 (5 bases). Sequencing was performed on peripheral blood mononuclear cells (PBMCs), taken before the fourth cycle of nivolumab. The source is a human donor with classical Hodgkin lymphoma. The CDR3 DNA reads as TGCGCCACCTCGGGATGCGAGCAGTACTTC. It is translated as CATSGCEQYF.